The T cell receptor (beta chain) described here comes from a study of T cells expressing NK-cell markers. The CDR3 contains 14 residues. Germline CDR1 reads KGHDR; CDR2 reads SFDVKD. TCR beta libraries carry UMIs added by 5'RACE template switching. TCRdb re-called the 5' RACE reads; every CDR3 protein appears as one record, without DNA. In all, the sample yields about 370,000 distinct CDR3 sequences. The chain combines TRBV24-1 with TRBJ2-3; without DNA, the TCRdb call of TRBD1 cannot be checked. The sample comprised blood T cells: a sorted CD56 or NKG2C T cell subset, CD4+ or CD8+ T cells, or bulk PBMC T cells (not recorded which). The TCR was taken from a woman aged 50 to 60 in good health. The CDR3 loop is CATSVGQSTDTQYF.